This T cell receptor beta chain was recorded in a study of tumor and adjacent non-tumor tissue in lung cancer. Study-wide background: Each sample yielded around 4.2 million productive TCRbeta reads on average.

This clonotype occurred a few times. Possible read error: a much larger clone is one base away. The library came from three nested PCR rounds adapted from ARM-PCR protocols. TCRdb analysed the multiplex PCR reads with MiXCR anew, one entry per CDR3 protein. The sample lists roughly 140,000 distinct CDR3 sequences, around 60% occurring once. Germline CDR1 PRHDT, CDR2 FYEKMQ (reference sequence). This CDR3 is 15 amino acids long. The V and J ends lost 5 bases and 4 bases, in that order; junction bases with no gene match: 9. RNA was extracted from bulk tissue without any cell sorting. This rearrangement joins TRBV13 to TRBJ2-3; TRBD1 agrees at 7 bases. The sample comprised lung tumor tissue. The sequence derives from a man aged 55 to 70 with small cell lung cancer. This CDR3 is CASSLETGFPDTQYF. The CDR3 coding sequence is TGTGCCAGCAGCCTTGAGACAGGGTTCCCAGATACGCAGTATTTT.